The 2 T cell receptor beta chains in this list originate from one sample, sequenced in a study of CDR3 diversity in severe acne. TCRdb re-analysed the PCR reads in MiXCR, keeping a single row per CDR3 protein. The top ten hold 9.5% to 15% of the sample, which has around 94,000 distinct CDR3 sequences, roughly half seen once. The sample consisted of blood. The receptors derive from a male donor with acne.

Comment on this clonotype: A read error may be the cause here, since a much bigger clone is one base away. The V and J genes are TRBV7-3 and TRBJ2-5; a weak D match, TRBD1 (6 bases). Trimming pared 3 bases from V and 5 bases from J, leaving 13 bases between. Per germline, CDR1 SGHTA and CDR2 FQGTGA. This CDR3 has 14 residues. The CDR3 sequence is CASSFVRGSETQYF. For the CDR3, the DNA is TGTGCCAGCAGCTTCGTCAGGGGTAGTGAGACCCAGTACTTC.

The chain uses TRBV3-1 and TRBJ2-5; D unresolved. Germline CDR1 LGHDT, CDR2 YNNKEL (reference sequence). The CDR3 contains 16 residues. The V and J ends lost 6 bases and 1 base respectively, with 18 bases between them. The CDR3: CASSKLPVGAQETQYF. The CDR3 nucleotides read TGTGCCAGCAGTAAGCTCCCGGTCGGAGCCCAAGAGACCCAGTACTTC.